Below, 22 T cell receptor beta chains from the same sample are listed, as sequenced in a study of T-cell reconstitution after alpha-beta-depleted transplantation in children. Unique molecular identifiers were built into the TCRbeta library. TCRdb redid the calling of the PCR reads with MiXCR, one entry per CDR3 protein. The profile shows hundreds of thousands of distinct CDR3 sequences, more than 20% of them singletons. Specimen: PBMCs, mostly from graft donor cells, collected 360 days after TCRalphabeta/CD19-depleted stem cell transplant. Receptors were obtained from a female patient aged 2 to 10 who had a stem cell transplant for congenital amegakaryocytic thrombocytopenia, so the T cells may come from the graft donor.

In DNA form, the CDR3 reads TGCAGTGCGCCGCGACAGGGTTTCAGCTCACCCCTCCACTTT. The encoded protein is CSAPRQGFSSPLHF. The rearrangement links TRBV20-1 to TRBJ1-6; 7 bases agree with TRBD1. Looked up from germline, CDR1 is DFQATT and CDR2 is SNEGSKA (reference sequence). Trimming at V came to 6 bases and at J to 10 bases, leaving 12 bases not matched to a gene. CDR3 length equals 14 residues.

This clonotype has a single count. The J gene is TRBJ2-1, the V gene TRBV5-5; TRBD2 is a possible D gene (5 bases). Germline lookup yields CDR1 SGHKS and CDR2 YYEKEE (reference sequence). CDR3 length equals 16 residues. Trimming stripped 4 bases from V and 5 bases from J, with 19 bases between. The CDR3 is CASSQEGRSRDNEQFF. The CDR3 nucleotides are TGTGCCAGCAGCCAAGAGGGTCGATCGCGTGACAATGAGCAGTTCTTC.

V and J are TRBV5-1 and TRBJ2-1; D might be TRBD1 or TRBD2, each matching 5 bases. The germline V and J ends were trimmed by 4 bases and 16 bases, with 24 bases remaining between them. Germline CDR1 is SGHRS and CDR2 is YFSETQ. CDR3 length: 14 amino acids. The CDR3 here is CASSPAERDGASFF. The CDR3 DNA is TGCGCCAGCAGCCCCGCCGAACGCGACGGGGCAAGTTTCTTC.

This chain connects TRBV6-2 or TRBV6-3 to TRBJ2-7; no clear D. The CDR3 runs 14 residues. With 6 bases removed from V and 6 bases from J, the gap between germline ends came to 18 bases. CDR1 and CDR2 from the germline V gene are MNHEY and SVGEGT. For the CDR3, the DNA is TGTGCCAGCAGGTCCCTCGGATGGAAGATCGAGCAGTACTTC. Translating it yields CASRSLGWKIEQYF.

This clonotype was recorded many times. The V gene is TRBV10-3, the J gene TRBJ2-1; no clear D. Germline values: CDR1 ENHRY, CDR2 SYGVKD. Trimming took off 2 bases at V and 1 base at J, with 9 bases between the two ends. The CDR3 loop spans 15 amino acids. In DNA form, the CDR3 reads TGTGCCATCAGTGAGCGGCCACAATCCTACAATGAGCAGTTCTTC. Amino acid sequence: CAISERPQSYNEQFF.

The chain recombines TRBV12-2 with TRBJ1-5; the table gives TRBD1 as D, unverified against the DNA. TRBV12-2 is designated a pseudogene. CDR3 length equals 13 residues. Here the CDR3 reads CAFREQGYQPQHF. CDR3 nucleotides: TGTGCCTTTAGGGAGCAGGGGTATCAGCCCCAGCATTTT.

The chain combines TRBV9 with TRBJ2-1; 7 nucleotides match TRBD2. The CDR3 extends over 16 amino acids. With 0 bases clipped from V and 4 bases from J, the junction kept 7 bases outside the gene matches. Looked up from germline, CDR1 is SGDLS and CDR2 is YYNGEE. The CDR3 here is CASSVATLAAYNEQFF. The CDR3 coding sequence is TGTGCCAGCAGCGTAGCTACTCTAGCGGCGTACAATGAGCAGTTCTTC.

The CDR3 DNA is TGTGCCAGTACCCCCTCGGGACTAGCACAACAAGAGACCCAGTACTTC. Protein sequence: CASTPSGLAQQETQYF. The chain employs TRBV19 and TRBJ2-5, with 9 bases aligning to TRBD2. The junction had 11 bases not matched to a gene; V was cut back by 7 bases and J by 2 bases. The CDR3 consists of 16 residues. Germline V lookup: CDR1 LNHDA, CDR2 SQIVND (reference sequence).

This chain connects TRBV20-1 to TRBJ2-3; D gene ambiguous. The CDR3 sequence is 16 residues long. CDR1 and CDR2 from the germline V gene are DFQATT and SNEGSKA (reference sequence). Deletions cut 5 bases from V and 0 bases from J, with 18 bases between. The CDR3 bases are TGCAGTGCTCCACAACCGAGGCGGCGTAGCACAGATACGCAGTATTTT. This codes for CSAPQPRRRSTDTQYF.

The chain is built from TRBV5-1 and TRBJ2-1; 11 nucleotides match TRBD2. The J segment lost 2 bases and the V segment lost 4 bases, leaving 8 bases of the junction unmatched. The CDR3 has 17 amino acids. The germline CDR1 and CDR2 sequences are SGHRS and YFSETQ. In nucleotides, the CDR3 is TGCGCCAGCAGCACGGGACTAGCGGTCTTGGCCTACAATGAGCAGTTCTTC. It is translated as CASSTGLAVLAYNEQFF.

This chain joins TRBV2 and TRBJ2-5; the D is unclear. CDR1 SNHLY and CDR2 FYNNEI come from the germline V gene. CDR3 length equals 14 residues. The V and J ends lost 3 bases and 2 bases respectively, with 10 bases between them. For the CDR3, the DNA is TGTGCCAGCAGTGATTTAAGTTTACAAGAGACCCAGTACTTC. Translating it yields CASSDLSLQETQYF.

The V call is TRBV27, the J call TRBJ2-3, with TRBD2 identical over 10 bases. Looked up from germline, CDR1 is MNHEY and CDR2 is SMNVEV (reference sequence). This CDR3 comprises 20 residues. V shed 1 base, J shed 6 bases, and the junction held 19 bases outside the gene matches. The CDR3, as DNA: TGTGCCAGCAGTTTATGGGGCTTAGTAGGGACTAGCGAGACGGGGGATACGCAGTATTTT. Translating it yields CASSLWGLVGTSETGDTQYF.

This clonotype was seen more than once but under ten times. The chain combines TRBV5-4 with TRBJ2-1; TRBD2 aligns across 10 bases. The CDR3 covers 16 residues. After removal of 0 bases from V and 9 bases from J, the junction contained 9 bases not matched to a gene. CDR1 and CDR2 from the germline V gene are SGHNT and YYREEE (reference sequence). This chain's CDR3 is CASSLGASGSRVEQFF. The CDR3 DNA follows: TGTGCCAGCAGCTTGGGAGCTAGCGGGAGTCGCGTTGAGCAGTTCTTC.

The rearrangement uses TRBV21-1 and TRBJ2-1; the table gives TRBD2 as D, unverified against the DNA. TRBV21-1 is classified as a pseudogene. CDR3 size: 15 residues. The CDR3 nucleotides read TGTGCCAGCAGCAAGTTTAGCGGTACCTACAATGAGCAGTTCTTC. Protein sequence: CASSKFSGTYNEQFF.

The chain recombines TRBV5-1 with TRBJ2-5; possible D gene TRBD2, 5 bases. CDR3 length equals 14 residues. The germline V and J ends were trimmed by 1 base and 5 bases, with 12 bases remaining between them. The germline gives CDR1 SGHRS, CDR2 YFSETQ. For the CDR3, the DNA is TGCGCCAGCAGCTTGCGGGGATCTCCGGAGACCCAGTACTTC. This translates into CASSLRGSPETQYF.

Points on this clonotype: Germline is not matched at one junction end, which may reflect a read error. The chain employs TRBV29-1 and TRBJ2-1, with D perhaps matching TRBD2 (5 bases). There are 15 residues in the CDR3. CDR1 and CDR2 from the germline V gene are SQVTM and ANQGSEA. The CDR3: CSVERALDSYNEEFF. The CDR3 DNA is TGCAGCGTCGAGAGGGCACTTGACTCCTACAATGAGGAGTTCTTC.

This chain connects TRBV12-3 or TRBV12-4 to TRBJ1-5; 7 bases are shared with TRBD1. Trimming cost V 7 bases and J 0 bases; bases outside gene matches: 6. CDR3 size: 15 residues. Written as DNA, the CDR3 is TGTGCCAGCAAACCGACAGGGTTTAGCAATCAGCCCCAGCATTTT. Its translation is CASKPTGFSNQPQHF.

The rearrangement links TRBV12-3 or TRBV12-4 to TRBJ1-2; D gene ambiguous. The CDR3 is made up of 13 amino acids. Trimming stripped 7 bases from V and 5 bases from J, with 14 bases between. CDR3 in amino acids: CASKWGQTYGYTF. In DNA form, the CDR3 reads TGTGCCAGCAAATGGGGTCAGACTTATGGCTACACCTTC.

This clonotype was seen more than once but under ten times. The chain joins TRBV5-4 to TRBJ2-5; tentatively, D is TRBD1 (5 bases). V lost 2 bases to trimming and J lost 3 bases, with 11 bases between them. The germline V gene has CDR1 SGHNT and CDR2 YYREEE (reference sequence). The length of the CDR3 is 14 residues. CDR3 DNA: TGTGCCAGCAGCTTCAGGGTCAATGAAGAGACCCAGTACTTC. Its translation is CASSFRVNEETQYF.

The V gene is TRBV9, the J gene TRBJ1-2; 11 nucleotides agree with TRBD1. With V trimmed by 4 bases and J by 7 bases, 6 bases remained unmatched. Per germline, CDR1 SGDLS and CDR2 YYNGEE. The CDR3 runs to 14 residues. The CDR3 DNA reads TGTGCCAGCAGCCCCGGGACAGGGGGGTCTGGCTACACCTTC. Translating it yields CASSPGTGGSGYTF.

The chain's CDR3 is CASSPIPNYGYTF. The CDR3 region has the DNA TGTGCCAGCAGTCCAATCCCGAACTATGGCTACACCTTC. The chain is built from TRBV6-4 and TRBJ1-2; D is unresolved. Germline V lookup: CDR1 MRHNA, CDR2 SNTAGT. V was shortened by 5 bases and J by 2 bases, with 9 bases between the two germline ends. The length of the CDR3 is 13 residues.

This clonotype was seen more than once but under ten times. The V gene is TRBV15, the J gene TRBJ1-2; D may be TRBD1 (5 bases). Germline CDR1 is LNHNV and CDR2 is YYDKDF (reference sequence). The V end lost 0 bases, the J end lost 3 bases, and 20 bases lay between the germline ends. This CDR3 is built from 18 residues. The CDR3, as DNA: TGTGCCACCAGCAGAGAACTCTACCGGGACCGAAACGACTATGGCTACACCTTC. This encodes CATSRELYRDRNDYGYTF.